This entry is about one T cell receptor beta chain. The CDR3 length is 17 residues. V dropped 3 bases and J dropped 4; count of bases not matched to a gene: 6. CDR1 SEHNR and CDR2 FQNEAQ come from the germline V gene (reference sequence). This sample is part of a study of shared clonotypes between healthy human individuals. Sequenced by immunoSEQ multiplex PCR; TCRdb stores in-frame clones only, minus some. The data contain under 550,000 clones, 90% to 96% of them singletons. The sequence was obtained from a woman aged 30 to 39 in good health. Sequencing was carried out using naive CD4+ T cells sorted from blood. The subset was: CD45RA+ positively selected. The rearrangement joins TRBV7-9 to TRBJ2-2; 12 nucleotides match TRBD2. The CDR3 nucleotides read TGTGCCAGCAGCTTGACCTCACTAGCGGGAGGCACCGGGGAGCTGTTTTTT. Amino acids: CASSLTSLAGGTGELFF. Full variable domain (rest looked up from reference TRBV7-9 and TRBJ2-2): DTGVSQNPRHKITKRGQNVTFRCDPISEHNRLYWYRQTLGQGPEFLTYFQNEAQLEKSRLLSDRFSAERPKGSFSTLEIQRTEQGDSAMYLCASSLTSLAGGTGELFFGEGSRLTVL.